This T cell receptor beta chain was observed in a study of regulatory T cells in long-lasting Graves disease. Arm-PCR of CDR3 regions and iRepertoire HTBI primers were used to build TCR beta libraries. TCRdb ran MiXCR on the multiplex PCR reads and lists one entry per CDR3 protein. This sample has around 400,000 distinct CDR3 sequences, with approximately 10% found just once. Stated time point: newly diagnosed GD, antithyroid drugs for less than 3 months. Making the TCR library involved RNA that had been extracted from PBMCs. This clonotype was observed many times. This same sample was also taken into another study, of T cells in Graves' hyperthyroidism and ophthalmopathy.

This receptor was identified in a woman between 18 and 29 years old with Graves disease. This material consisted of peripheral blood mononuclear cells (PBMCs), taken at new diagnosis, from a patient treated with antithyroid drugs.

In nucleotides, the CDR3 is TGTGCCAGCAGCCTCAACAGGGGGCTTGACTATGGCTACACCTTC. The encoded protein is CASSLNRGLDYGYTF. The rearrangement joins TRBV7-8 to TRBJ1-2; TRBD1 agrees at 9 bases. Trimming removed 5 bases from V and 3 bases from J; junction bases left unmatched: 7. This CDR3 comprises 15 residues. Looked up from germline, CDR1 is SGHVS and CDR2 is FQNEAQ.